These 20 T cell receptor beta chains came from one sample sequenced in a study of blood T cell repertoires in COVID-19. Repertoires were generated with immunoSEQ multiplex PCR, while TCRdb's copy carries only in-frame clones and drops some. Among some 210,000 clones listed, roughly four fifths were seen once. Sequenced input: peripheral blood. The source of these receptors is a woman aged 40 to 50 with acute or convalescent COVID-19.

This clone was seen more than once but under ten times. The rearrangement links TRBV7-6 to TRBJ1-5; possible D gene TRBD1, 5 bases. Germline lookup yields CDR1 SGHVS and CDR2 FNYEAQ. Trimming left V 1 base short and J 7 bases short, with 8 bases between. CDR3 size: 13 residues. The CDR3 loop reads CASSLDAGQPQHF. As DNA, the CDR3 is TGTGCCAGCAGCTTAGATGCAGGGCAGCCCCAGCATTTT.

The rearrangement joins TRBV27 to TRBJ1-1; weak D call: TRBD1 (6 bases). Trimming took off 9 bases at V and 5 bases at J, with 16 bases between the two ends. Germline V lookup: CDR1 MNHEY, CDR2 SMNVEV (reference sequence). This CDR3 has 13 amino acids. The CDR3 DNA follows: TGTGCCAGTTACAGGGTCGAGAAGACTGAAGCTTTCTTT. This encodes CASYRVEKTEAFF.

The chain is built from TRBV1 and TRBJ2-1; the table assigns TRBD2, which was not confirmed against the DNA. TRBV1 is recorded as a pseudogene. This CDR3 comprises 16 residues. CDR3 sequence (DNA): TGCACCAGCAGCCAAGAAACTTGTAGCGGGGGGGATGAGCAGTTCTTC. Protein sequence: CTSSQETCSGGDEQFF.

This clone was observed once. V is TRBV28 and J is TRBJ2-3, with D maybe TRBD2 (6 bases). The CDR3 spans 13 residues. V was trimmed by 7 bases and J by 1 base, leaving 9 bases between them. CDR1 MDHEN and CDR2 SYDVKM come from the germline V gene. The CDR3 sequence: CASNGGGTDTQYF. The CDR3 DNA reads as TGTGCCAGCAACGGGGGTGGCACAGATACGCAGTATTTT.

The V call is TRBV4-2, the J call TRBJ2-2, with TRBD2 as a possible D gene (6 bases). V was pared by 2 bases and J by 0 bases, with 10 bases between. The CDR3 contains 16 residues. Germline values: CDR1 LGHNA, CDR2 YNFKEQ. The CDR3 here is CASSQPSGANTGELFF. CDR3 in DNA: TGTGCCAGCAGCCAACCATCGGGGGCGAACACCGGGGAGCTGTTTTTT.

The chain recombines TRBV5-1 with TRBJ1-1; D is possibly TRBD1 (5 bases). In germline, CDR1 is SGHRS, CDR2 YFSETQ. The V and J ends lost 0 bases and 6 bases respectively, with 9 bases between them. This CDR3 region has 13 residues. The CDR3 here is CASSLEGSSEAFF. The CDR3 region has the DNA TGCGCCAGCAGCTTGGAGGGGTCCTCTGAAGCTTTCTTT.

A remark on this clone: Its ends do not fully match the called genes, so a read error is possible. Other nucleotide sequences in the sample specify the same CDR3. The chain employs TRBV2 and TRBJ2-3, with D unclear. The CDR3 is 14 amino acids. Germline V gene lookup returns CDR1 SNHLY and CDR2 FYNNEI. CDR3 bases: TGTGCCAGCAGCGAAGCTCTATACACAGATACGCAGTATTTT. Translating gives CASSEALYTDTQYF.

The genes are TRBV27 and TRBJ2-3, with D perhaps TRBD2 (6 bases). Trimming pared 2 bases from V and 4 bases from J, leaving 16 bases between. The CDR3 is 16 amino acids. CDR1 is MNHEY, CDR2 SMNVEV, per germline (reference sequence). The CDR3 is CASSLGLPSAADTQYF. As DNA, the CDR3 is TGTGCCAGCAGTTTAGGCCTTCCTAGCGCGGCAGATACGCAGTATTTT.

The rearrangement uses TRBV10-3 and TRBJ2-1; no reliable D call. Looked up from germline, CDR1 is ENHRY and CDR2 is SYGVKD. This CDR3 contains 14 residues. Trimming left V 3 bases short and J 2 bases short, with 8 bases between. In nucleotides, the CDR3 is TGTGCCATCAGTGACCTGAGAGCCTACAATGAGCAGTTCTTC. It is translated as CAISDLRAYNEQFF.

This clone was observed once. The chain links TRBV7-9 to TRBJ1-2; TRBD1 is a possible D gene (6 bases). Germline V lookup: CDR1 SEHNR, CDR2 FQNEAQ (reference sequence). V was shortened by 5 bases and J by 8 bases, with 12 bases between the two germline ends. The CDR3 length is 12 residues. CDR3 DNA sequence: TGTGCCAGCAGCCCGAGGGGGTCCGGCTACACCTTC. Protein: CASSPRGSGYTF.

The chain is built from TRBV11-2 and TRBJ1-2; no reliable D call. V gave up 0 bases and J gave up 8 bases, with 10 bases separating them. The CDR3 length is 13 residues. Germline values: CDR1 SGHAT, CDR2 FQNNGV. The CDR3 is CASSLERDSGYTF. The CDR3 region has the DNA TGTGCCAGCAGCTTAGAACGGGATAGCGGCTACACCTTC.

This sequence joins TRBV7-6 and TRBJ1-1; maybe TRBD1 (5 bases). The CDR3 totals 15 residues. V lost 5 bases and J 3 bases, leaving 16 bases between the germline ends. CDR1 is SGHVS, CDR2 FNYEAQ, per germline. The CDR3 is CASSLYGGTHTEAFF. Written as DNA, the CDR3 is TGTGCCAGCAGCCTATACGGGGGAACCCACACTGAAGCTTTCTTT. Full variable domain (outside the CDR3, taken from reference TRBV7-6 and TRBJ1-1): GAGVSQSPRYKVTKRGQDVALRCDPISGHVSLYWYRQALGQGPEFLTYFNYEAQQDKSGLPNDRFSAERPEGSISTLTIQRTEQRDSAMYRCASSLYGGTHTEAFFGQGTRLTVV.

Of note for this clone: Within the sample, other DNA sequences also encode this same CDR3. V usage is TRBV11-2 and J usage is TRBJ1-2; 8 bases align to TRBD1. In germline, CDR1 is SGHAT, CDR2 FQNNGV. V lost 5 bases to trimming and J lost 8 bases; unmatched junction nucleotides: 4. The CDR3 is 12 residues long. CDR3 DNA sequence: TGTGCCAGCAGCCTTACAGGGGGGGGCTACACCTTC. As protein: CASSLTGGGYTF.

V and J are TRBV10-3 and TRBJ2-3, with a possible D match to TRBD2 (6 bases). Trimming cost V 3 bases and J 0 bases, with 10 bases left between them. Per the germline V gene, CDR1 is ENHRY and CDR2 is SYGVKD. The CDR3 spans 15 residues. The CDR3 DNA reads as TGTGCCATCAGTGACCTAGCGTCTAGCACAGATACGCAGTATTTT. Its protein is CAISDLASSTDTQYF.

The chain has TRBV12-3 or TRBV12-4 and TRBJ1-6, with D possibly TRBD1 on 5 matching bases. This CDR3 contains 13 residues. Deletions cut 7 bases from V and 7 bases from J, with 11 bases between. The CDR3 reads CASTGLGNSPLHF. The CDR3 DNA reads TGTGCCAGCACAGGGTTAGGCAATTCACCCCTCCACTTT.

This chain uses TRBV30 with TRBJ1-1, with TRBD1 matching 8 bases. This CDR3 comprises 13 residues. The trim removed 7 bases at V and 5 bases at J, leaving 9 bases unmatched. CDR1 GTSNPN and CDR2 SVGIG come from the germline V gene (reference sequence). The CDR3 region is CAFNRGGITEAFF. DNA of the CDR3: TGTGCCTTTAACAGGGGGGGAATAACTGAAGCTTTCTTT.

A single count supports this clone. The rearrangement joins TRBV7-8 to TRBJ2-1; tentative D call: TRBD2 (7 bases). Germline CDR1 SGHVS, CDR2 FQNEAQ. V was shortened by 6 bases and J by 4 bases, with 13 bases between the two germline ends. The CDR3 covers 14 residues. The CDR3 protein is CASSSRGAYNEQFF. The CDR3 DNA follows: TGTGCCAGCAGTTCCCGGGGGGCTTACAATGAGCAGTTCTTC.

The chain recombines TRBV5-1 with TRBJ2-2; a possible D gene is TRBD1 (6 bases). The CDR3 spans 17 residues. From germline, CDR1 is SGHRS and CDR2 YFSETQ. The V end was cut by 0 bases, the J end by 0 bases, with 12 bases between. CDR3 protein: CASSLELYRANTGELFF. CDR3 bases: TGCGCCAGCAGCTTGGAGCTTTACAGGGCGAACACCGGGGAGCTGTTTTTT.

V gene TRBV5-8 combines with J gene TRBJ1-3; 10 bases agree with TRBD1. V shed 0 bases, J shed 8 bases, and the junction held 5 bases outside the gene matches. Germline loops: CDR1 SGHTS, CDR2 YDEGEE. This CDR3 contains 15 residues. DNA for the CDR3: TGTGCCAGCAGCTTGGATAGCGGACAGGGGGACACCATATATTTT. This codes for CASSLDSGQGDTIYF.

J is TRBJ2-3 and V is TRBV10-3, with 8 bases aligning to TRBD2. V shed 4 bases, J shed 4 bases, and the junction held 13 bases outside the gene matches. The V gene's germline CDR1 is ENHRY and CDR2 SYGVKD. The CDR3 is 17 residues long. The CDR3 bases are TGTGCCATCAGTGTTGGGGTAGCGGGGTTTGGTCCAGATACGCAGTATTTT. It yields the protein CAISVGVAGFGPDTQYF.